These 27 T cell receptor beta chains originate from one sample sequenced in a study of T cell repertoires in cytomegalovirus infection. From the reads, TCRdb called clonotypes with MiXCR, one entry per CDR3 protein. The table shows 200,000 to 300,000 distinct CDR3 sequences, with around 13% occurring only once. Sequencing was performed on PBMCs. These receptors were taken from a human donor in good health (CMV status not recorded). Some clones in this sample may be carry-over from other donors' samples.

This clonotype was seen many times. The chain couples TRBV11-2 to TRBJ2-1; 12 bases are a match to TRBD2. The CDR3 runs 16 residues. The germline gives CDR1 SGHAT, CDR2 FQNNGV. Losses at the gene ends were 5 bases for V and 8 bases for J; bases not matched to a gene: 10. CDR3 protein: CASSPPGLAGGYEQFF. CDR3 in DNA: TGTGCCAGCAGCCCCCCCGGGCTAGCGGGAGGGTATGAGCAGTTCTTC.

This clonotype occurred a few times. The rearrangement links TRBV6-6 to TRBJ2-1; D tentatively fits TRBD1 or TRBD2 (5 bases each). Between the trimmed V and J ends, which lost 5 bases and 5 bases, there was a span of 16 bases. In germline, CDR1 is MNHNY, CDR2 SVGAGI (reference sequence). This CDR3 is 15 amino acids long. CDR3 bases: TGTGCCAGCAGTCCCCCCGGGACGAACGACAATGAGCAGTTCTTC. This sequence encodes CASSPPGTNDNEQFF.

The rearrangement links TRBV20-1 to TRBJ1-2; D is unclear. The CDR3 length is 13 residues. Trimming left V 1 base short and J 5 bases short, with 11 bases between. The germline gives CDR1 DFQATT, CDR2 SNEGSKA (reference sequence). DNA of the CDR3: TGCAGTGCTAGAGTCCCCAGGATTTATGGCTACACCTTC. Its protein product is CSARVPRIYGYTF.

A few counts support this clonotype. The CDR3 DNA reads as TGTGCCAGCACCGGGGGTTTTGTCAATGAGCAGTTCTTC. Translating it yields CASTGGFVNEQFF. V is TRBV5-4 and J is TRBJ2-1, with D tentatively TRBD2 (6 bases). The germline V gene encodes CDR1 SGHNT and CDR2 YYREEE (reference sequence). The CDR3 length is 13 residues. V shed 6 bases and J shed 6 bases, with 13 bases lying between them.

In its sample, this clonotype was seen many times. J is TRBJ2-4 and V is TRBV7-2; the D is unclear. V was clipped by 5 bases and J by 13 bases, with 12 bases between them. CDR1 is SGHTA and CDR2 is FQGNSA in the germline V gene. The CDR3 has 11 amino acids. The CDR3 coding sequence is TGTGCCAGCAGCATACAATACCAACAGTACTTC. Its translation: CASSIQYQQYF.

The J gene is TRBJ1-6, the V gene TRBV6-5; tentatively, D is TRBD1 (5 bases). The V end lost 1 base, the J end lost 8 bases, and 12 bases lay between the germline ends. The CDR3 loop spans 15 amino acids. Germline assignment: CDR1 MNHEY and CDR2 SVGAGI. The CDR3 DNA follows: TGTGCCAGCAGTTACTGGAAGGGGCCGGATTCACCCCTCCACTTT. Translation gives CASSYWKGPDSPLHF.

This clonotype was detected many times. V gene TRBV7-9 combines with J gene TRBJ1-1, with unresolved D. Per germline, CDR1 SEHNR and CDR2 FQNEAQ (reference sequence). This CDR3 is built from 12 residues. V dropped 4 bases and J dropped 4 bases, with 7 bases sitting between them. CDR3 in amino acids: CASSSLGTEAFF. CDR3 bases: TGTGCCAGCAGCTCCCTGGGCACTGAAGCTTTCTTT.

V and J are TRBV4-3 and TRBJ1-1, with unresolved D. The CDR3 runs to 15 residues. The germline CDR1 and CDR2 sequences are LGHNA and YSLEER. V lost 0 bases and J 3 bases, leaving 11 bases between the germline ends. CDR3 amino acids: CASSQDGVGDTEAFF. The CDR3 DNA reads TGCGCCAGCAGCCAAGATGGGGTCGGGGACACTGAAGCTTTCTTT.

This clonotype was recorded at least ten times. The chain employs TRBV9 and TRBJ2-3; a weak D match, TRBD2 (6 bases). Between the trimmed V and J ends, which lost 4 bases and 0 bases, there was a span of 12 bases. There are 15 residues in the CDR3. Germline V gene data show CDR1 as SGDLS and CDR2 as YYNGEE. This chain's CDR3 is CASSPRGSSTDTQYF. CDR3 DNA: TGTGCCAGCAGCCCCCGGGGGTCTAGCACAGATACGCAGTATTTT.

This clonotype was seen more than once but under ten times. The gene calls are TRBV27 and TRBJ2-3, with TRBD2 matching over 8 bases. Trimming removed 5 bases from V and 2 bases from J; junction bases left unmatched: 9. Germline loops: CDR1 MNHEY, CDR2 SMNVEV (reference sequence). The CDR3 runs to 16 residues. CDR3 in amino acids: CASSLERGPYTDTQYF. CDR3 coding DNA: TGTGCCAGCAGTCTAGAGCGGGGGCCTTACACAGATACGCAGTATTTT.

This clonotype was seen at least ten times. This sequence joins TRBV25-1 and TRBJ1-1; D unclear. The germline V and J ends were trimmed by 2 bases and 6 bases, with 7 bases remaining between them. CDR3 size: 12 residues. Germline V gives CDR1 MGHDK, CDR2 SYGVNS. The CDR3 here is CASSEPGAEAFF. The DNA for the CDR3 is TGTGCCAGCAGTGAACCTGGAGCTGAAGCTTTCTTT.

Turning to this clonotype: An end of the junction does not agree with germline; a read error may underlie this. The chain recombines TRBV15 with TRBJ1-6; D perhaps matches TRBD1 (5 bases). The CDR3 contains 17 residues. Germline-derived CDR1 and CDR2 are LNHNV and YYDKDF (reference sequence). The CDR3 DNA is TGTGCCACCAGCAGAGAAAATCAGGGATCCTATAATTCACCCCTCTACTTT. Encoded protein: CATSRENQGSYNSPLYF.

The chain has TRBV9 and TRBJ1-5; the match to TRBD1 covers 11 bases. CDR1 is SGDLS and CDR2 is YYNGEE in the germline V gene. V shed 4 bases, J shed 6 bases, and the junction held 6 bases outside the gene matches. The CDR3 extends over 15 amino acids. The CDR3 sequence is CASSKGTGGGQPQHF. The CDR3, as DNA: TGTGCCAGCAGCAAAGGGACAGGGGGAGGTCAGCCCCAGCATTTT.

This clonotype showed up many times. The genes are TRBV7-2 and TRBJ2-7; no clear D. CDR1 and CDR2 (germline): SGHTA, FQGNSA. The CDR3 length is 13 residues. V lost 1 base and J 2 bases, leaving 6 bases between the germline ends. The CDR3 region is CASSLERAYEQYF. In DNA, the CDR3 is TGTGCCAGCAGCTTAGAGCGTGCCTACGAGCAGTACTTC.

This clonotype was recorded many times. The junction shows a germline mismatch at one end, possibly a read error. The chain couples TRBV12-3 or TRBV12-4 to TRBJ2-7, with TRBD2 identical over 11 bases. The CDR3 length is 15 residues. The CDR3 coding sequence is TGTGCCAGCAGCTTAGGGACTAGCGGCTCCTACGAGCAGTACTTC. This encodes CASSLGTSGSYEQYF.

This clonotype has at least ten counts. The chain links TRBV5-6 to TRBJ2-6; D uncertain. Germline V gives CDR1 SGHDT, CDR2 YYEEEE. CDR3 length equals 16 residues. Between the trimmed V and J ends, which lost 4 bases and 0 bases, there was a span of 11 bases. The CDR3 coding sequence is TGTGCCAGCAGCATGGACGGCCGCTCTGGGGCCAACGTCCTGACTTTC. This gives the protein CASSMDGRSGANVLTF.

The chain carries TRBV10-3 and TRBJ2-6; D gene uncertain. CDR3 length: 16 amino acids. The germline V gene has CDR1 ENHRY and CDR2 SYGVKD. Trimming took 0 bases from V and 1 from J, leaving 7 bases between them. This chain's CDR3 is CAISESMGSGANVLTF. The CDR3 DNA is TGTGCCATCAGTGAGTCTATGGGATCTGGGGCCAACGTCCTGACTTTC.

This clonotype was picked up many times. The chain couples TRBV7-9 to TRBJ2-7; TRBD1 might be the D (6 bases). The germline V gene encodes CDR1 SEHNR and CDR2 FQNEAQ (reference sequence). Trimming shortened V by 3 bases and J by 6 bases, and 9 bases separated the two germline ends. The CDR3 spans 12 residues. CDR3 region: CASSFTGLEQYF. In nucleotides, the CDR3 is TGTGCCAGCAGCTTTACAGGGCTCGAGCAGTACTTC.

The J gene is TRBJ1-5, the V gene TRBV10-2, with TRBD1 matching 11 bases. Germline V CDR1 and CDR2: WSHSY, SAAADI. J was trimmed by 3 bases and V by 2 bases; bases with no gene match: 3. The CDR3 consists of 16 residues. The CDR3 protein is CASSERDRGDNQPQHF. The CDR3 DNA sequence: TGCGCCAGCAGTGAGAGGGACAGGGGGGACAATCAGCCCCAGCATTTT.

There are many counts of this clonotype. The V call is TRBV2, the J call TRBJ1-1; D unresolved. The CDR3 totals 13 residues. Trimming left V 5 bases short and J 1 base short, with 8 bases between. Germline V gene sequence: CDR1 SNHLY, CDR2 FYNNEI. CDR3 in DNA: TGTGCCAGCAGTCCGTTTCGGAACACTGAAGCTTTCTTT. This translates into CASSPFRNTEAFF.

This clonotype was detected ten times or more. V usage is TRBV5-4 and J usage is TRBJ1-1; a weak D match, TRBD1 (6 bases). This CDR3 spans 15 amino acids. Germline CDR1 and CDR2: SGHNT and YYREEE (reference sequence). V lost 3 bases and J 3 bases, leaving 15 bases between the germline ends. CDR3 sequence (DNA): TGTGCCAGCAGCTCTGGGGGGGGCGTGGACACTGAAGCTTTCTTT. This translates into CASSSGGGVDTEAFF.

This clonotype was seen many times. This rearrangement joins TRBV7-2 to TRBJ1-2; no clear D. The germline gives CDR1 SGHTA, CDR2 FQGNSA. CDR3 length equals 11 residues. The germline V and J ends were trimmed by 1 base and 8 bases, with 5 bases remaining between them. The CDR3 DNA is TGTGCCAGCAGCTTAGGCCGAGGCTACACCTTC. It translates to CASSLGRGYTF.

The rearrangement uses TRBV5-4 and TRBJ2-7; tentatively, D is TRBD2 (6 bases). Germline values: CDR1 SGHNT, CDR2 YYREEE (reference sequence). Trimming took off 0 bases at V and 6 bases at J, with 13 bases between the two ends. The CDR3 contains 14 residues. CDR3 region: CASSLAGAGPEQYF. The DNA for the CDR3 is TGTGCCAGCAGCTTGGCCGGTGCGGGGCCCGAGCAGTACTTC. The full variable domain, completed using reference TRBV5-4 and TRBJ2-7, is ETGVTQSPTHLIKTRGQQVTLRCSSQSGHNTVSWYQQALGQGPQFIFQYYREEENGRGNFPPRFSGLQFPNYSSELNVNALELDDSALYLCASSLAGAGPEQYFGPGTRLTVT.

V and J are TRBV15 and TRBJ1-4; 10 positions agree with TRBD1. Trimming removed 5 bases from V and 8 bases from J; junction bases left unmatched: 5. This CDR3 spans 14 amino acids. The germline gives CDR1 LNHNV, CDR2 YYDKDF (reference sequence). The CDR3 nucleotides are TGTGCCACCAGCGGGGGACAGGGGAGAGAAAAACTGTTTTTT. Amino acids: CATSGGQGREKLFF.

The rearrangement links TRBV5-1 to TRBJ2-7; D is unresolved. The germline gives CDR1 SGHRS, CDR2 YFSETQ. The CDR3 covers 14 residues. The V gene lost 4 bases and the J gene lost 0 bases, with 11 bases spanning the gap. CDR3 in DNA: TGCGCCAGCAGCCCGGCCGGCAACTCCTACGAGCAGTACTTC. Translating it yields CASSPAGNSYEQYF. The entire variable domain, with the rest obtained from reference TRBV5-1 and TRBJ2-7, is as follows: KAGVTQTPRYLIKTRGQQVTLSCSPISGHRSVSWYQQTPGQGLQFLFEYFSETQRNKGNFPGRFSGRQFSNSRSEMNVSTLELGDSALYLCASSPAGNSYEQYFGPGTRLTVT.

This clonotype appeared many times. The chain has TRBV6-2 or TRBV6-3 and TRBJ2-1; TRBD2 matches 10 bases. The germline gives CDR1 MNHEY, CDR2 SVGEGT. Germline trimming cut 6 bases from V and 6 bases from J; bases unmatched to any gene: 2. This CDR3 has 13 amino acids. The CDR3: CASRLAGINEQFF. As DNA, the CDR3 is TGTGCCAGCAGACTAGCGGGAATCAATGAGCAGTTCTTC.

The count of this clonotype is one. CDR3 region: CASSQMAGLTDTQYF. The CDR3 nucleotides read TGTGCCAGCAGCCAAATGGCGGGACTCACAGATACGCAGTATTTT. The chain carries TRBV14 and TRBJ2-3; maybe TRBD2 (6 bases). V dropped 2 bases and J dropped 2 bases, with 11 bases sitting between them. Germline lookup yields CDR1 SGHDN and CDR2 FVKESK. This CDR3 comprises 15 residues.